The 13 T cell receptor beta chains below come from one sample, sequenced in a study of blood T cell repertoires in COVID-19 (TCRdb year 2020). The method behind the library was the immunoSEQ multiplex PCR assay. In its TCRdb copy, this immuneACCESS table keeps in-frame sequences only and misses some clones. Where compared with another copy, unresolved V genes explain less than half of these, and the others have no known cause. The table for this sample lists tens of thousands of clones; about 85% of them were counted only once. Clones ranked in the top ten supply 7% to 10% of the sample. Specimen: peripheral blood. The receptor source for this set is a human donor in a cohort sampled during active COVID-19.

V and J are TRBV19 and TRBJ1-6; D perhaps matches TRBD1 (6 bases). Trimming removed 3 bases from V and 7 bases from J, with 13 bases in between. Germline lookup yields CDR1 LNHDA and CDR2 SQIVND (reference sequence). The CDR3 is 15 residues long. The CDR3 nucleotides are TGTGCCAGTAGTATTTCCTGGGGGGGCAATTCACCCCTCCACTTT. This gives the protein CASSISWGGNSPLHF. Complete variable domain (other parts from reference TRBV19 and TRBJ1-6): DGGITQSPKYLFRKEGQNVTLSCEQNLNHDAMYWYRQDPGQGLRLIYYSQIVNDFQKGDIAEGYSVSREKKESFPLTVTSAQKNPTAFYLCASSISWGGNSPLHFGNGTRLTVT.

The genes are TRBV7-2 and TRBJ2-7, with 9 bases matching TRBD2. This CDR3 has 14 residues. Germline V gives CDR1 SGHTA, CDR2 FQGNSA. J gave up 6 bases and V 2 bases, and 5 bases lay outside the gene matches. The CDR3 reads CASSLLAGLGEQYF. The CDR3 nucleotides read TGTGCCAGCAGCTTACTAGCGGGATTGGGCGAGCAGTACTTC.

The V call is TRBV28, the J call TRBJ1-5, with 12 bases lining up with TRBD1. Unmatched junction bases numbered 6, after V lost 8 bases and J lost 7 bases. From germline, CDR1 is MDHEN and CDR2 SYDVKM. This CDR3 contains 14 residues. The chain's CDR3 is CASCGTGGVQPQHF. The CDR3 region has the DNA TGTGCCAGCTGTGGGACAGGGGGCGTCCAGCCCCAGCATTTT.

V and J are TRBV6-5 and TRBJ2-7; TRBD1 matches at 7 bases. After removal of 8 bases from V and 4 bases from J, the junction contained 8 bases not matched to a gene. The CDR3 extends over 13 amino acids. Germline V gene data show CDR1 as MNHEY and CDR2 as SVGAGI. The CDR3 is CASEPGQSYEQYF. The CDR3, as DNA: TGTGCCAGCGAACCGGGACAGAGTTACGAGCAGTACTTC.

The chain links TRBV7-9 to TRBJ2-7; 7 bases are a match to TRBD1. The V and J ends lost 6 bases and 4 bases, in that order; junction bases with no gene match: 3. Germline V gene sequence: CDR1 SEHNR, CDR2 FQNEAQ (reference sequence). The CDR3 contains 12 residues. The CDR3 region is CASSKQGYEQYF. CDR3 nucleotide sequence: TGTGCCAGCAGTAAACAGGGGTACGAGCAGTACTTC.

The chain uses TRBV4-1 and TRBJ2-3; D gene ambiguous. Germline values: CDR1 MGHRA, CDR2 YSYEKL. This CDR3 is built from 14 residues. Trimming pared 4 bases from V and 5 bases from J, leaving 13 bases between. As DNA, the CDR3 is TGCGCCAGCAGCCCTCGGTTTCACGTAGATACGCAGTATTTT. The encoded protein is CASSPRFHVDTQYF.

This clone was counted a single time. The chain links TRBV11-2 to TRBJ2-3; 8 bases match TRBD2. CDR1 is SGHAT and CDR2 is FQNNGV in the germline V gene. This CDR3 region has 19 residues. Trimming took 1 base from V and 4 from J; bases not matched to a gene: 16. DNA of the CDR3: TGTGCCAGCAGCTTAGTAGGGATTGGCGGCGGGGGGTTTGCAGATACGCAGTATTTT. As protein: CASSLVGIGGGGFADTQYF. The full variable domain, in which reference TRBV11-2 and TRBJ2-3 provide the parts outside the CDR3, is EAGVAQSPRYKIIEKRQSVAFWCNPISGHATLYWYQQILGQGPKLLIQFQNNGVVDDSQLPKDRFSAERLKGVDSTLKIQPAKLEDSAVYLCASSLVGIGGGGFADTQYFGPGTRLTVL.

The chain carries TRBV6-5 and TRBJ1-2; possible D gene TRBD1, 5 bases. Trimming pared 5 bases from V and 7 bases from J, leaving 11 bases between. The CDR3 is 12 amino acids. Germline CDR1 MNHEY, CDR2 SVGAGI. CDR3 protein: CASSPGKGGYTF. In DNA form, the CDR3 reads TGTGCCAGCAGTCCAGGGAAGGGTGGCTACACCTTC.

There are a few counts of this clone. J is TRBJ2-1 and V is TRBV19, with D unresolved. V gave up 5 bases and J gave up 3 bases, with 11 bases separating them. The CDR3 is 14 residues long. Germline CDR1 LNHDA, CDR2 SQIVND (reference sequence). The CDR3: CASSFTNNYNEQFF. The CDR3, as DNA: TGTGCCAGTAGTTTTACCAACAACTACAATGAGCAGTTCTTC.

This clone was seen a few times. The CDR3 DNA is TGTGCCAGTAGTATAAGGGGAGGGACTAGTTCAGATACGCAGTATTTT. It codes for CASSIRGGTSSDTQYF. The chain couples TRBV19 to TRBJ2-3, with TRBD2 identical over 8 bases. The germline V gene has CDR1 LNHDA and CDR2 SQIVND (reference sequence). The trim removed 2 bases at V and 4 bases at J, leaving 8 bases unmatched. CDR3 length: 16 residues.

The chain employs TRBV29-1 and TRBJ1-1; TRBD1 aligns across 7 bases. Trimming cost V 7 bases and J 0 bases; bases outside gene matches: 5. The CDR3 runs to 13 residues. CDR1 is SQVTM, CDR2 ANQGSEA, per germline. CDR3 residues: CSARTGMNTEAFF. For the CDR3, the DNA is TGCAGCGCTAGGACAGGAATGAACACTGAAGCTTTCTTT.

The genes are TRBV24-1 and TRBJ2-3; D gene unclear. The V end was cut by 3 bases, the J end by 6 bases, with 6 bases between. The CDR3 runs 12 residues. CDR1 KGHDR and CDR2 SFDVKD come from the germline V gene. CDR3 nucleotides: TGTGCCACCAGTGATCCCCTGGATACGCAGTATTTT. It is translated as CATSDPLDTQYF.

This rearrangement joins TRBV19 to TRBJ1-2, with 7 bases aligning to TRBD1. J gave up 4 bases and V 6 bases, and 14 bases lay outside the gene matches. CDR1 LNHDA and CDR2 SQIVND come from the germline V gene (reference sequence). The CDR3 sequence is 16 residues long. The CDR3 region has the DNA TGTGCCAGTAGCAGGACAGGCCAACCTGAAAGCTATGGCTACACCTTC. This gives the protein CASSRTGQPESYGYTF.